This T cell receptor (beta chain) came from a study of blood T cells in healthy people across ages. General study findings and limits: In the absence of known donor CMV status, changes in expanded clonotypes were possibly confounded.

As regards this clonotype: Antigen: not known.

Primers used in a second PCR of roughly 6 to 11 cycles were a sample-barcoded 5' primer and a J-beta primer mix. TCRdb passed the 5' RACE reads through MiXCR, listing each CDR3 protein once. The table has fewer than 600,000 distinct CDR3 sequences, 25% to 35% seen once; the top ten hold approximately 3.6%. These same data were also listed under a study on T cells of mothers and their children.

The TCR comes from a boy under 10 years old in good health. The specimen was blood.

The CDR3 DNA sequence: TGTGCCAGCAGTTCGGGACTAGCGGGAGCTCGGGAGCAGTACTTC. Protein sequence: CASSSGLAGAREQYF. The chain links TRBV27 to TRBJ2-5, with 14 bases that match TRBD2. There are 15 residues in the CDR3. CDR1 and CDR2 from the germline V gene are MNHEY and SMNVEV (reference sequence). Trimming cost V 4 bases and J 11 bases; bases outside gene matches: 9.